This T cell receptor beta chain was sequenced in a study of control samples from healthy donors and cancer patients. Measured with immunoSEQ multiplex PCR; TCRdb has only the in-frame clones, and not every one. Of under 200,000 clones in the sample, nearly 96% are singletons; the top ten hold approximately 0.93%. The junction had 8 bases not matched to a gene; V was cut back by 4 bases and J by 0 bases. CDR3 length equals 16 residues. The germline CDR1 and CDR2 sequences are SGHDT and YYEEEE. J is TRBJ1-1 and V is TRBV5-6, with TRBD1 identical over 8 bases. Sequencing was performed on blood. The receptor's source is a woman in her twenties or thirties in good health. In DNA, the CDR3 is TGTGCCAGCAGCCCCGGGACAGGTGTAATGAACACTGAAGCTTTCTTT. This gives the protein CASSPGTGVMNTEAFF.